This T cell receptor (beta chain) was retrieved from a study of vaccination and CD4 T cells after COVID-19. Study as a whole: Post-diagnosis, post-COVID samples were collected after a median approximately 97 days, ranging 35 to 161.

The Oncomine TCR Beta short-read assay was applied to DNA of cultured CD4+ T cells. In TCRdb, the PCR reads were re-called with MiXCR into one record per CDR3 protein. The repertoire includes 8,400 or so distinct CDR3 sequences, approximately 64% of them detected once, and 12% sits in the top ten. Germline V gives CDR1 DFQATT, CDR2 SNEGSKA (reference sequence). This CDR3 contains 14 residues. Between the trimmed V and J ends, which lost 1 base and 0 bases, there was a span of 7 bases. This clonotype has only a few counts. The antigen remains undetermined. The treatment here: approximately nine-day PBMC culture with coronavirus spike peptide pools or control peptides (ViraFEST assay). Once peptide pools had expanded antigen-specific T cells, ViraFEST sequenced TCRs. The PCR-positive dates, March through December 2020, came before the US Alpha, Beta and Delta variants. Whole-study results and caveats: For convalescent patients, 304 of the 307 vaccine-specific clones analyzed were classified as spike mono-reactive.

The chain combines TRBV20-1 with TRBJ1-3; D might be TRBD1 (5 bases). This clonotype was sampled from a human donor with COVID-19. Sequences were derived from cultured CD4+ T cells from blood, sampled after SARS-CoV-2 vaccination. The CDR3 sequence is CSARAGGSGNTIYF. CDR3 bases: TGCAGTGCTAGAGCGGGGGGCTCTGGAAACACCATATATTTT.